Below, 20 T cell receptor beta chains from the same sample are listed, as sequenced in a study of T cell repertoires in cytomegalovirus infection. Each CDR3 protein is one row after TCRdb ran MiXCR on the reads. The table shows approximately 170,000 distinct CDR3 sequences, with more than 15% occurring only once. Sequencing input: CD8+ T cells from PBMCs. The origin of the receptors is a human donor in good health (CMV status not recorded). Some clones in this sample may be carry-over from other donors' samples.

The CDR3 loop is CASSRGGGQETQYF. The DNA for the CDR3 is TGTGCCAGCAGCAGAGGAGGCGGACAAGAGACCCAGTACTTC. The rearrangement joins TRBV11-2 to TRBJ2-5; a possible D gene is TRBD2 (5 bases). There are 14 residues in the CDR3. Germline V CDR1 and CDR2: SGHAT, FQNNGV. Trimming shortened V by 5 bases and J by 2 bases, and 12 bases separated the two germline ends.

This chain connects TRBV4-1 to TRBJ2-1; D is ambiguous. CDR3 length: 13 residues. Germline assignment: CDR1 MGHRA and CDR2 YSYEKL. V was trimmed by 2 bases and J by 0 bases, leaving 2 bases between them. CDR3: CASSQLSYNEQFF. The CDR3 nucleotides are TGCGCCAGCAGCCAACTCTCCTACAATGAGCAGTTCTTC.

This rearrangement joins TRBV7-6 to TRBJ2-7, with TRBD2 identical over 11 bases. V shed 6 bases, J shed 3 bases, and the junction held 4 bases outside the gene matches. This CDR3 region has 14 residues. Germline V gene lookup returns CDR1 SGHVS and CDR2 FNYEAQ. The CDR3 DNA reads TGTGCCAGCAGTTATGGGACTAGCGGCTACGAGCAGTACTTC. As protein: CASSYGTSGYEQYF.

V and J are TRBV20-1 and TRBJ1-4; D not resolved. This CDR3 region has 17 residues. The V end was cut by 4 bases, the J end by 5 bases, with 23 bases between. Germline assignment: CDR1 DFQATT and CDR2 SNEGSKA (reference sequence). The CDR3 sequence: CSANPGAGTLPNEKLFF. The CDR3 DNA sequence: TGCAGTGCTAACCCGGGCGCGGGCACACTGCCGAATGAAAAACTGTTTTTT.

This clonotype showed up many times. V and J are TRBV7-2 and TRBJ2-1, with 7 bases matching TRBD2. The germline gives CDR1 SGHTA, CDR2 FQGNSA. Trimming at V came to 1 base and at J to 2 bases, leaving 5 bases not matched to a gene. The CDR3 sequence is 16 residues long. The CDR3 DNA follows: TGTGCCAGCAGCTTAGAGCGCGGGAGACCCTACAATGAGCAGTTCTTC. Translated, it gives CASSLERGRPYNEQFF.

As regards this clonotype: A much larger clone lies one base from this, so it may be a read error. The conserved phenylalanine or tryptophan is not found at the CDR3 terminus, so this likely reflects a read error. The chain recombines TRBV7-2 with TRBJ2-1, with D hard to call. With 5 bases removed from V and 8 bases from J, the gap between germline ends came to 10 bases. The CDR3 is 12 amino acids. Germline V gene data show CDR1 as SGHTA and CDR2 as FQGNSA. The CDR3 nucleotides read TGTGCCAGCAGCGCCGCCTGGGATGAGCAGTTCTTG. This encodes CASSAAWDEQFL.

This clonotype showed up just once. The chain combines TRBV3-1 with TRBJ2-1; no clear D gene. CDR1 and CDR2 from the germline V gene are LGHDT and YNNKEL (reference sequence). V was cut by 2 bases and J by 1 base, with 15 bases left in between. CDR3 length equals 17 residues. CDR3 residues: CASSQFGSEASYNEQFF. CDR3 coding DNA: TGTGCCAGCAGCCAATTCGGAAGCGAGGCTTCCTACAATGAGCAGTTCTTC.

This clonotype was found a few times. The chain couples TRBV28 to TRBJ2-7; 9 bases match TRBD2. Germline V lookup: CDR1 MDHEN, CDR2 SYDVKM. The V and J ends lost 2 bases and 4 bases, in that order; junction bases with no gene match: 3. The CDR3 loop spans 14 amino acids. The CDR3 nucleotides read TGTGCCAGCAGTTTAACTAGCGGGCCATACGAGCAGTACTTC. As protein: CASSLTSGPYEQYF.

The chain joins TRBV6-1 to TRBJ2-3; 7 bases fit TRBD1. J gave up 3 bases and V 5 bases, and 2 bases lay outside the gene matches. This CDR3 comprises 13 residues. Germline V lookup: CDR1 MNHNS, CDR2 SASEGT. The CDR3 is CASSRQGTDTQYF. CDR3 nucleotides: TGTGCCAGCAGTCGACAGGGTACAGATACGCAGTATTTT.

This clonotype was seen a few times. The CDR3 bases are TGTGCCAGCAGCTTAGATACAGGGATCTACGAGCAGTACTTC. Its protein product is CASSLDTGIYEQYF. The chain combines TRBV7-6 with TRBJ2-7, with D possibly matching TRBD1 (6 bases). Germline CDR1 SGHVS, CDR2 FNYEAQ. The length of the CDR3 is 14 residues. V was clipped by 1 base and J by 3 bases, with 10 bases between them. Supplemented by reference TRBV7-6 and TRBJ2-7, the full variable domain reads GAGVSQSPRYKVTKRGQDVALRCDPISGHVSLYWYRQALGQGPEFLTYFNYEAQQDKSGLPNDRFSAERPEGSISTLTIQRTEQRDSAMYRCASSLDTGIYEQYFGPGTRLTVT.

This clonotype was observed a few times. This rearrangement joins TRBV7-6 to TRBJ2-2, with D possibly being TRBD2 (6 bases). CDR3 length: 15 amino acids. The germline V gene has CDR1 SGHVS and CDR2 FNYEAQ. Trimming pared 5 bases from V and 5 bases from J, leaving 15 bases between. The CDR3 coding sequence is TGTGCCAGCAGCCCGAGGGAGGCTTCTACCGGGGAGCTGTTTTTT. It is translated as CASSPREASTGELFF.

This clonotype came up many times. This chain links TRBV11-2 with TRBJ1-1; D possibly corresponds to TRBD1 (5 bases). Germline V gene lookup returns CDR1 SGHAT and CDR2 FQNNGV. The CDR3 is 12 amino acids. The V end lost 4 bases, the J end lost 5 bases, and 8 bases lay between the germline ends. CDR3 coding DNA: TGTGCCAGCAGCTGGGGGAATACTGAAGCTTTCTTT. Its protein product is CASSWGNTEAFF. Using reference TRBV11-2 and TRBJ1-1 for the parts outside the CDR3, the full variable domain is EAGVAQSPRYKIIEKRQSVAFWCNPISGHATLYWYQQILGQGPKLLIQFQNNGVVDDSQLPKDRFSAERLKGVDSTLKIQPAKLEDSAVYLCASSWGNTEAFFGQGTRLTVV.

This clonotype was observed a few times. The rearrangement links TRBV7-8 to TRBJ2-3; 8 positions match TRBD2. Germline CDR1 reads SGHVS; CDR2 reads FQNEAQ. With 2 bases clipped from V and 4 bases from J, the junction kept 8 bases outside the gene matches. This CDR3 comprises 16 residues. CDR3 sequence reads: CASSLMREEFADTQYF. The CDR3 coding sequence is TGTGCCAGCAGCTTAATGCGGGAGGAGTTTGCAGATACGCAGTATTTT.

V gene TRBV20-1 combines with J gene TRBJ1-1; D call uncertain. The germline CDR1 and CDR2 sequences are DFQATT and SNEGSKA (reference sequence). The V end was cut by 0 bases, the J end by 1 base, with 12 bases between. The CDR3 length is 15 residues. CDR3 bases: TGCAGTGCTAGAGATCAGTACGGAGGGAACACTGAAGCTTTCTTT. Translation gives CSARDQYGGNTEAFF.

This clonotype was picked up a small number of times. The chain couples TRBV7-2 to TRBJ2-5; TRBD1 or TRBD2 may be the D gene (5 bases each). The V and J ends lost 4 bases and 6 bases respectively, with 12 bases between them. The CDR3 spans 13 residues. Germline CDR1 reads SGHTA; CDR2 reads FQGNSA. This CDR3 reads CASSSGPGQTQYF. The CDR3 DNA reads TGTGCCAGCAGCTCCGGACCGGGACAGACCCAGTACTTC.

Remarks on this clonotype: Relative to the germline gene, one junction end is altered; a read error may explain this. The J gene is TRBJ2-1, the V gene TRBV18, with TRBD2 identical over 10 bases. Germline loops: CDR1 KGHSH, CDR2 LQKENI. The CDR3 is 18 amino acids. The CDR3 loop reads CASSPQPPTSGSGNEQFF. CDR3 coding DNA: TGTGCCAGCTCACCACAACCTCCGACTAGCGGGTCTGGGAATGAACAGTTCTTC. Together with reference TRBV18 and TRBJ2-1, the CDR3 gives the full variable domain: NAGVMQNPRHLVRRRGQEARLRCSPMKGHSHVYWYRQLPEEGLKFMVYLQKENIIDESGMPKERFSAEFPKEGPSILRIQQVVRGDSAAYFCASSPQPPTSGSGNEQFFGPGTRLTVL.

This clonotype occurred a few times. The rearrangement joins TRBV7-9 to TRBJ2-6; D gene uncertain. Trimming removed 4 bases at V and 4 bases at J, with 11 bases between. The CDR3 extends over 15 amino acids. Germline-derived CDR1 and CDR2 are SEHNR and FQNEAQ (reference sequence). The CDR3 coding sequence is TGTGCCAGCAGCTACCAAGTTTCCGGGGCCAACGTCCTGACTTTC. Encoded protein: CASSYQVSGANVLTF.

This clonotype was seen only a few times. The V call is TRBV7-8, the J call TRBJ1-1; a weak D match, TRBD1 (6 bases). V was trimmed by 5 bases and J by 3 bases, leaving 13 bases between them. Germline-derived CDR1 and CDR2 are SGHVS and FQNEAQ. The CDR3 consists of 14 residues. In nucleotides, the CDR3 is TGTGCCAGCAGCGATACAGGGATGGACACTGAAGCTTTCTTT. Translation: CASSDTGMDTEAFF.

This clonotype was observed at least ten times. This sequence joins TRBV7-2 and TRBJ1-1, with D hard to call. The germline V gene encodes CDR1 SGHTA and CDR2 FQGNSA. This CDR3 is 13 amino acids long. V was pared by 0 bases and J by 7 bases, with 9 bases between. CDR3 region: CASSLALGYEAFF. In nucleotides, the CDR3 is TGTGCCAGCAGCTTAGCCCTCGGATATGAAGCTTTCTTT. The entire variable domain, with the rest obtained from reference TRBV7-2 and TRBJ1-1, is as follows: GAGVSQSPSNKVTEKGKDVELRCDPISGHTALYWYRQSLGQGLEFLIYFQGNSAPDKSGLPSDRFSAERTGGSVSTLTIQRTQQEDSAVYLCASSLALGYEAFFGQGTRLTVV.

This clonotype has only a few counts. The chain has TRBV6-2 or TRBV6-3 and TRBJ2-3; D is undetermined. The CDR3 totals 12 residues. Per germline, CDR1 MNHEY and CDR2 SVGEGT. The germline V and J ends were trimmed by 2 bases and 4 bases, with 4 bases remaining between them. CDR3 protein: CASSYPPDTQYF. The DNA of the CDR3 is TGTGCCAGCAGTTACCCCCCAGATACGCAGTATTTT.